In its sample, the clone carrying this T cell receptor (beta chain) was seen once. The target antigen is unknown. Every molecule of TCR cDNA had its own unique molecular identifier. MiXCR, run by TCRdb on the 5' RACE reads, gives a single entry per CDR3 protein. The sample holds 20,000 to 25,000 distinct CDR3 sequences, about 16% seen once. The germline gives CDR1 MGHRA, CDR2 YSYEKL. Trimming at V came to 1 base and at J to 5 bases, leaving 8 bases not matched to a gene. The CDR3 totals 17 residues. Time point reported: sample taken at primary tumor resection. The sample comes from a study of spatial heterogeneity in lung cancer. Study-level information: Compared with alpha-chain sequences, beta-chain sequences were consistently detected in greater numbers. Findings of the study overall: The number of expanded tumor alpha and beta chains correlated with mutation number. As ubiquitous and regional nonsynonymous mutations varied, counts of ubiquitous and regional expanded TCRs tracked them, respectively.

This clonotype originated in a female donor with early-stage non-small cell lung cancer. The chain recombines TRBV4-1 with TRBJ2-2, with 9 bases identical to TRBD2. The specimen was lung tumor tissue, collected at surgery. Here the CDR3 reads CASSQGGGRARTGELFF. CDR3 in DNA: TGCGCCAGCAGCCAAGGTGGCGGGAGGGCCCGAACCGGGGAGCTGTTTTTT.